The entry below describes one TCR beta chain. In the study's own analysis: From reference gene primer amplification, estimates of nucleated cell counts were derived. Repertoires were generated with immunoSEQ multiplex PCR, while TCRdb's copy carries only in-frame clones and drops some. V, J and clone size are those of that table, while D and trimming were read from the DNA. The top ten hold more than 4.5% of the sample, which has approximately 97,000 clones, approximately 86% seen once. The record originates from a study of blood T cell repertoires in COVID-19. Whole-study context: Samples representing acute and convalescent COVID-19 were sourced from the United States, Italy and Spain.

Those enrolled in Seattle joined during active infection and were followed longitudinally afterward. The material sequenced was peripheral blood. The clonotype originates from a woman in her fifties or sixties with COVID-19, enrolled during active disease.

The DNA for the CDR3 is TGTGCCACCACAGGGGGGGGAACCTACAATGAGCAGTTCTTC. Its translation: CATTGGGTYNEQFF. V is TRBV10-3 and J is TRBJ2-1; weak D call: TRBD1 (8 bases). CDR1 is ENHRY and CDR2 is SYGVKD in the germline V gene. CDR3 length: 14 residues. With 10 bases removed from V and 2 bases from J, the gap between germline ends came to 15 bases.